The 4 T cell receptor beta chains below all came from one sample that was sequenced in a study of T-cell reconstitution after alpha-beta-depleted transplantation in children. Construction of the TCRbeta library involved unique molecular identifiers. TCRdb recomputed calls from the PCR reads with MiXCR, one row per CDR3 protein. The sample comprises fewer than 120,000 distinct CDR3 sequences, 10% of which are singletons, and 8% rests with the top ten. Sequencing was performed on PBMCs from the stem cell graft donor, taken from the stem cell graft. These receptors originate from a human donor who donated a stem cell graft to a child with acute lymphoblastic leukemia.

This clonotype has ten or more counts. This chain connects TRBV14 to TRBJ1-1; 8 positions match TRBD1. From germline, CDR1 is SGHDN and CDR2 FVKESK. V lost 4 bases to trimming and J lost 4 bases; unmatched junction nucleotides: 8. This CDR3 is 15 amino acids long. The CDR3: CASSPPRGRGTEAFF. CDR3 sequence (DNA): TGTGCCAGCAGCCCCCCCAGGGGGCGAGGCACTGAAGCTTTCTTT.

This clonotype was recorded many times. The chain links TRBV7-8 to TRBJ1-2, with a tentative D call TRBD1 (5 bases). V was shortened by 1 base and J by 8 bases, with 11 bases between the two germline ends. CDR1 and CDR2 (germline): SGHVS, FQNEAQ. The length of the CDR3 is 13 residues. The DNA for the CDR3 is TGTGCCAGCAGCTTAGGAGGGACGGGAGGCTACACCTTC. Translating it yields CASSLGGTGGYTF. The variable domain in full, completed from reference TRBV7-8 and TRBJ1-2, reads GAGVSQSPRYKVAKRGQDVALRCDPISGHVSLFWYQQALGQGPEFLTYFQNEAQLDKSGLPSDRFFAERPEGSVSTLKIQRTQQEDSAVYLCASSLGGTGGYTFGSGTRLTVV.

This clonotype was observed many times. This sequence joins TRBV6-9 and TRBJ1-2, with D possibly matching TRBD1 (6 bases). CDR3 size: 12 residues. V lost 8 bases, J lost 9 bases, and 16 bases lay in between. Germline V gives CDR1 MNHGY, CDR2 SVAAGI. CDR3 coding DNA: TGTGCCAGCCCCCACCGGACAGCAAGCTACACCTTC. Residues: CASPHRTASYTF.

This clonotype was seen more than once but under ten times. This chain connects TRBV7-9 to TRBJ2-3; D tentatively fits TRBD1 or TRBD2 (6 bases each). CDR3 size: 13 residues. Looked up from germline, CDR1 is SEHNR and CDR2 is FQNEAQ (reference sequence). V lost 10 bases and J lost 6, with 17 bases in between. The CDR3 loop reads CATERGVQDTQYF. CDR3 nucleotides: TGTGCCACCGAAAGGGGGGTCCAGGATACGCAGTATTTT.